This T cell receptor (beta chain) was sequenced during a study of blood T cell repertoires in COVID-19. Across the study: PBMCs, B-cell-depleted T cells, or T cells were the source of the cDNA or gDNA that made up the material.

Method: immunoSEQ multiplex PCR; TCRdb's copy keeps in-frame clones and lacks some. The table has approximately 230,000 clones, 75% to 95% seen once; the top ten hold approximately 2%. The sequence was obtained from a woman aged 18-35 years who had recovered from COVID-19. The sample consisted of PBMCs or T cells enriched from blood (not recorded which).

This chain's CDR3 is CASSFQGNYGYTF. CDR3 sequence (DNA): TGTGCCAGCAGTTTTCAGGGGAACTATGGCTACACCTTC. The V call is TRBV27, the J call TRBJ1-2, with D tentatively TRBD1 (6 bases). The CDR3 extends over 13 amino acids. Trimming stripped 3 bases from V and 2 bases from J, with 7 bases between. The germline CDR1 and CDR2 sequences are MNHEY and SMNVEV (reference sequence).